One sample yielded the 5 T cell receptor beta chains listed below, sequenced in a study of shared clonotypes between healthy human individuals. Libraries were prepared by immunoSEQ multiplex PCR; TCRdb keeps only in-frame clonotypes and omits some of them. This table has 800,000 to 1,200,000 clones, 75% to 80% appearing once. The sample comprised memory CD4+ T cells from PBMCs. Subset here: CD45RA-negative fraction. The origin of the receptors is a man aged 18 to 30 in good health. Some clones in this sample may be carry-over from other donors' samples.

The chain couples TRBV30 to TRBJ2-2; no definite D call. Germline V gene data show CDR1 as GTSNPN and CDR2 as SVGIG (reference sequence). V lost 2 bases to trimming and J lost 3 bases, with 13 bases between them. This CDR3 spans 15 amino acids. The CDR3 protein is CAWSLRTRDTGELFF. The DNA for the CDR3 is TGTGCCTGGAGTCTCCGGACCCGGGACACCGGGGAGCTGTTTTTT. Together with reference TRBV30 and TRBJ2-2, the CDR3 gives the full variable domain: SQTIHQWPATLVQPVGSPLSLECTVEGTSNPNLYWYRQAAGRGLQLLFYSVGIGQISSEVPQNLSASRPQDRQFILSSKKLLLSDSGFYLCAWSLRTRDTGELFFGEGSRLTVL.

V and J are TRBV18 and TRBJ2-5; 7 nucleotides line up with TRBD1. The CDR3 has 15 amino acids. Germline CDR1 KGHSH, CDR2 LQKENI. The V segment lost 3 bases and the J segment 5 bases; nucleotides outside the gene matches: 9. In nucleotides, the CDR3 is TGTGCCAGCTCACCTAACAGGGGTCGATTGGAGACCCAGTACTTC. It yields the protein CASSPNRGRLETQYF. The full variable domain, its missing parts supplied by reference TRBV18 and TRBJ2-5, is NAGVMQNPRHLVRRRGQEARLRCSPMKGHSHVYWYRQLPEEGLKFMVYLQKENIIDESGMPKERFSAEFPKEGPSILRIQQVVRGDSAAYFCASSPNRGRLETQYFGPGTRLLVL.

J is TRBJ2-1 and V is TRBV7-2; D gene ambiguous. Per germline, CDR1 SGHTA and CDR2 FQGNSA. This CDR3 is 15 amino acids long. Trimming removed 1 base from V and 0 bases from J, with 7 bases in between. For the CDR3, the DNA is TGTGCCAGCAGCTTAGGCAGTTTCTCCTACAATGAGCAGTTCTTC. Its protein is CASSLGSFSYNEQFF.

CDR3 sequence reads: CASSLAHLRQGTNTEAFF. The CDR3 DNA reads TGTGCCAGCAGCTTGGCCCACCTTCGACAGGGGACGAACACTGAAGCTTTCTTT. J is TRBJ1-1 and V is TRBV7-9; 8 bases map to TRBD1. V shed 3 bases and J 1 base; nucleotides not matched to a gene: 13. The CDR3 totals 18 residues. Germline CDR1 is SEHNR and CDR2 is FQNEAQ (reference sequence).

This clone was recorded a few times. The chain has TRBV11-2 and TRBJ2-3, with TRBD2 identical over 7 bases. This CDR3 spans 20 amino acids. Germline trimming cut 0 bases from V and 0 bases from J; bases unmatched to any gene: 15. From germline, CDR1 is SGHAT and CDR2 FQNNGV. In DNA, the CDR3 is TGTGCCAGCAGCTTAGAGCCCCCGAGCGGGACCGCTCTAAGCACAGATACGCAGTATTTT. It encodes CASSLEPPSGTALSTDTQYF.